What follows are 18 T cell receptor beta chains derived from one specimen sequenced in a study of blood T cell repertoires in COVID-19 (dated by TCRdb to 2019 to 2021). The receptor library was made with the immunoSEQ multiplex PCR assay. As stored in TCRdb, this immuneACCESS dataset retains in-frame rearrangements with V and J assigned. A fraction of the clones does not appear; measured against another copy, unresolved V genes explain less than half of the discrepancy, and the remainder lacks a known reason. This sample has 75,000 to 80,000 clones in its table, and 88% of those were observed once. The ten largest clones take up less than 45% of the sample. Material: peripheral blood. The source is a human donor in a cohort sampled during active COVID-19.

The V call is TRBV19, the J call TRBJ2-1, with TRBD1 matching over 10 bases. Germline lookup yields CDR1 LNHDA and CDR2 SQIVND (reference sequence). Trimming took 5 bases from V and 7 from J; bases not matched to a gene: 5. This CDR3 region has 14 residues. The CDR3 nucleotides are TGTGCCAGTAGTTGGACAGGGGGGCAGAATGAGCAGTTCTTC. This translates into CASSWTGGQNEQFF.

The gene calls are TRBV11-3 and TRBJ2-3; 9 positions match TRBD1. J gave up 2 bases and V 6 bases, and 9 bases lay outside the gene matches. Germline V gene lookup returns CDR1 SGHNT and CDR2 YENEEA. The CDR3 covers 16 residues. The CDR3 DNA follows: TGTGCCAGCAGTTCGGGACAGGGTTCCATCACAGATACGCAGTATTTT. It is translated as CASSSGQGSITDTQYF.

The rearrangement joins TRBV12-3 or TRBV12-4 to TRBJ2-7, with D perhaps matching TRBD1 (5 bases). The CDR3 length is 12 residues. V lost 6 bases and J lost 5, with 11 bases in between. CDR3 sequence (DNA): TGTGCCAGCAGGTATATAGGGGACGAGCAGTACTTC. Its translation: CASRYIGDEQYF.

V is TRBV7-2 and J is TRBJ2-7, with 14 positions matching TRBD2. CDR3 size: 19 residues. The trim removed 0 bases at V and 1 base at J, leaving 8 bases unmatched. Per the germline V gene, CDR1 is SGHTA and CDR2 is FQGNSA. For the CDR3, the DNA is TGTGCCAGCAGCTTAGCTCGGACTAGCGGGAGGCCCGTATCCTACGAGCAGTACTTC. It yields the protein CASSLARTSGRPVSYEQYF.

The chain joins TRBV19 to TRBJ1-2; no clear D. The V gene lost 6 bases and the J gene lost 5 bases, with 19 bases spanning the gap. CDR3 length equals 15 residues. Per germline, CDR1 LNHDA and CDR2 SQIVND (reference sequence). The CDR3 sequence is CASRPRPPAGYGYTF. The CDR3 DNA reads TGTGCCAGTAGGCCCCGACCCCCGGCCGGGTATGGCTACACCTTC.

A single count supports this clone. J is TRBJ2-1 and V is TRBV7-8, with 7 bases aligning to TRBD1. J was trimmed by 3 bases and V by 7 bases; bases with no gene match: 9. The CDR3 runs to 15 residues. Germline-derived CDR1 and CDR2 are SGHVS and FQNEAQ. The CDR3 DNA reads TGTGCCAGCAACCTCGCAGGGGGAAGCTACAATGAGCAGTTCTTC. Its translation: CASNLAGGSYNEQFF.

In its sample, this clone was seen many times. The chain couples TRBV5-6 to TRBJ1-1, with D perhaps matching TRBD1 (5 bases). The CDR3 loop spans 14 amino acids. CDR1 is SGHDT, CDR2 YYEEEE, per germline. Trimming removed 4 bases from V and 7 bases from J, with 17 bases in between. The CDR3 here is CASSRAGTSGEAFF. The DNA of the CDR3 is TGTGCCAGCAGCCGGGCAGGGACTAGCGGTGAAGCTTTCTTT.

This rearrangement joins TRBV11-2 to TRBJ2-5, with TRBD2 identical over 7 bases. The CDR3 sequence is 15 residues long. CDR1 and CDR2 (germline): SGHAT, FQNNGV. Unmatched junction bases numbered 5, after V lost 2 bases and J lost 2 bases. CDR3 amino acids: CASSLTGGAQETQYF. Written as DNA, the CDR3 is TGTGCCAGCAGCTTAACGGGAGGTGCACAAGAGACCCAGTACTTC.

This clone turned up a few times. This rearrangement joins TRBV7-2 to TRBJ2-7, with D unclear. The V gene lost 1 base and the J gene lost 6 bases, with 13 bases spanning the gap. This CDR3 contains 14 residues. CDR1 and CDR2 (germline): SGHTA, FQGNSA. The CDR3 is CASSLVVGVSEQYF. The CDR3 DNA sequence: TGTGCCAGCAGCTTAGTAGTCGGTGTCTCCGAGCAGTACTTC.

The chain uses TRBV11-2 and TRBJ2-7; 7 bases fit TRBD1. The germline V gene has CDR1 SGHAT and CDR2 FQNNGV. The ends lost 4 bases at V and 1 base at J; junction bases unmatched: 13. CDR3 length equals 17 residues. CDR3 in amino acids: CASSSRGLGTASYEQYF. In DNA, the CDR3 is TGTGCCAGCAGCTCAAGGGGCCTCGGGACAGCGTCCTACGAGCAGTACTTC.

The chain joins TRBV7-9 to TRBJ2-1; D perhaps matches TRBD1 (6 bases). This CDR3 comprises 14 residues. Trimming removed 5 bases at V and 9 bases at J, with 17 bases between. The germline CDR1 and CDR2 sequences are SEHNR and FQNEAQ (reference sequence). The CDR3 DNA follows: TGTGCCAGCAGCCCAACAACACAGGGAATTGAGCAGTTCTTC. It is translated as CASSPTTQGIEQFF.

The chain links TRBV7-9 to TRBJ2-7, with D unresolved. Trimming removed 3 bases from V and 0 bases from J, with 3 bases in between. This CDR3 is 12 amino acids long. Germline V lookup: CDR1 SEHNR, CDR2 FQNEAQ (reference sequence). The CDR3 sequence: CASSLSSYEQYF. CDR3 bases: TGTGCCAGCAGCTTGAGCTCCTACGAGCAGTACTTC.

The chain links TRBV5-6 to TRBJ2-5, with 16 bases aligning to TRBD2. Germline V CDR1 and CDR2: SGHDT, YYEEEE. The CDR3 length is 19 residues. The trim removed 4 bases at V and 2 bases at J, leaving 11 bases unmatched. Here the CDR3 DNA reads TGTGCCAGCAGCCCGCCCGACGGGACTAGCGGGAGGGCGCAAGAGACCCAGTACTTC. Protein: CASSPPDGTSGRAQETQYF.

This clone showed up just a few times. J is TRBJ2-7 and V is TRBV4-2, with 11 positions matching TRBD1. With V trimmed by 0 bases and J by 3 bases, 10 bases remained unmatched. The CDR3 extends over 18 amino acids. Looked up from germline, CDR1 is LGHNA and CDR2 is YNFKEQ. CDR3 residues: CASSQDHYGTGGDYEQYF. The CDR3 nucleotides are TGTGCCAGCAGCCAAGATCACTATGGGACAGGGGGGGACTACGAGCAGTACTTC.

The chain has TRBV5-6 and TRBJ1-1; 8 bases match TRBD1. V lost 2 bases, J lost 5 bases, and 20 bases stayed unmatched. The V gene's germline CDR1 is SGHDT and CDR2 YYEEEE. CDR3 length: 19 amino acids. The chain's CDR3 is CASSFRLALYLQGGTEAFF. The CDR3 DNA sequence: TGTGCCAGCAGCTTTAGGCTCGCCCTCTATTTACAGGGGGGTACTGAAGCTTTCTTT.

This CDR3 reads CASSLETLSPLHF. Here the CDR3 DNA reads TGTGCCAGCAGCTTAGAGACATTGTCACCCCTCCACTTT. The chain uses TRBV7-6 and TRBJ1-6; D not resolved. The CDR3 is 13 amino acids. Between the trimmed V and J ends, which lost 1 base and 10 bases, there was a span of 8 bases. Germline CDR1 SGHVS, CDR2 FNYEAQ.

V gene TRBV7-2 combines with J gene TRBJ2-3; D remains ambiguous. The germline V gene has CDR1 SGHTA and CDR2 FQGNSA. The CDR3 contains 11 residues. Trimming cost V 5 bases and J 6 bases, with 6 bases left between them. CDR3 in DNA: TGTGCCAGCAGCACGAGCGATACGCAGTATTTT. This codes for CASSTSDTQYF.

This clone turned up a few times. The genes are TRBV6-1 and TRBJ1-3; tentative D call: TRBD1 (5 bases). CDR1 and CDR2 (germline): MNHNS, SASEGT. V dropped 2 bases and J dropped 1 base, with 6 bases sitting between them. The CDR3 contains 14 residues. CDR3 nucleotide sequence: TGTGCCAGCAGTGAAAGGGGATCTGGAAACACCATATATTTT. Residues: CASSERGSGNTIYF.